Listed here are 5 T cell receptor beta chains from one sample, sequenced in a study of T cells in localized non-small cell lung cancer. Here immunoSEQ multiplex PCR was the method, and the copy in TCRdb shows in-frame clones only, minus some. Of some 140,000 clones listed, 89% are singletons. Sequencing was performed on peripheral blood, taken before any cancer treatment. These receptors all come from a female donor older than 55 with stage I lung adenocarcinoma.

This rearrangement joins TRBV27 to TRBJ2-1; TRBD1 agrees at 10 bases. This CDR3 has 14 residues. Germline CDR1 MNHEY, CDR2 SMNVEV (reference sequence). V lost 3 bases and J lost 8; bases outside the gene matches: 4. This CDR3 is CASSFGQGGYEQFF. The CDR3 nucleotides are TGTGCCAGCAGTTTCGGACAGGGGGGCTATGAGCAGTTCTTC.

The chain combines TRBV18 with TRBJ1-3; TRBD1 matches 8 bases. The germline CDR1 and CDR2 sequences are KGHSH and LQKENI. This CDR3 has 17 residues. V lost 5 bases and J lost 0; bases outside the gene matches: 9. CDR3 in amino acids: CASSSRDRISSGNTIYF. The CDR3 DNA is TGTGCCAGCTCATCAAGGGACAGGATAAGCTCTGGAAACACCATATATTTT. The full variable domain, rest sourced from reference TRBV18 and TRBJ1-3, is NAGVMQNPRHLVRRRGQEARLRCSPMKGHSHVYWYRQLPEEGLKFMVYLQKENIIDESGMPKERFSAEFPKEGPSILRIQQVVRGDSAAYFCASSSRDRISSGNTIYFGEGSWLTVV.

Here the CDR3 reads CAWSPHAWGETQYF. CDR3 sequence (DNA): TGTGCCTGGTCACCACACGCCTGGGGGGAGACCCAGTACTTC. This rearrangement joins TRBV30 to TRBJ2-5; D tentatively reads TRBD1 or TRBD2 (5 bases each). V lost 5 bases and J 5 bases, leaving 18 bases between the germline ends. CDR3 length: 14 amino acids. CDR1 and CDR2 (germline): GTSNPN, SVGIG (reference sequence).

The gene calls are TRBV5-1 and TRBJ2-2; 12 bases align to TRBD2. CDR3 length: 15 amino acids. The V gene's germline CDR1 is SGHRS and CDR2 YFSETQ. After removal of 3 bases from V and 5 bases from J, the junction contained 2 bases not matched to a gene. The DNA of the CDR3 is TGCGCCAGCAGCTCGGGGACTAGCGGGACCGGGGAGCTGTTTTTT. It encodes CASSSGTSGTGELFF.

The chain links TRBV19 to TRBJ1-5; 8 bases are a match to TRBD1. Unmatched junction bases numbered 7, after V lost 6 bases and J lost 6 bases. The CDR3 length is 14 residues. Germline-derived CDR1 and CDR2 are LNHDA and SQIVND (reference sequence). The CDR3 loop is CASSIQGAGQPQHF. DNA for the CDR3: TGTGCCAGTAGCATCCAGGGGGCGGGTCAGCCCCAGCATTTT.